The 22 T cell receptor beta chains below all came from one sample that was sequenced in a study of beta chain features in type 1 diabetes. The whole isolated RNA underwent reverse transcription, so sequencing captured expressed TCRB transcripts. Produced via immunoSEQ multiplex PCR; TCRdb's table is partial and in-frame only. The table records around 280,000 clones, about 8% of them present only once. The specimen sequenced was central memory CD4+ T cells from blood. These receptors all come from a woman aged 18-30 years in good health.

J is TRBJ2-2 and V is TRBV5-1; 11 positions match TRBD1. With V trimmed by 5 bases and J by 4 bases, 7 bases remained unmatched. This CDR3 has 16 amino acids. In germline, CDR1 is SGHRS, CDR2 YFSETQ. CDR3 amino acids: CASRPTGTGGTGELFF. The CDR3 DNA sequence: TGCGCCAGCAGACCCACCGGGACAGGGGGCACCGGGGAGCTGTTTTTT. Based on the CDR3 plus reference TRBV5-1 and TRBJ2-2, the full variable domain is KAGVTQTPRYLIKTRGQQVTLSCSPISGHRSVSWYQQTPGQGLQFLFEYFSETQRNKGNFPGRFSGRQFSNSRSEMNVSTLELGDSALYLCASRPTGTGGTGELFFGEGSRLTVL.

V and J are TRBV4-2 and TRBJ1-1; D might be TRBD1 (6 bases). This CDR3 region has 15 residues. The V and J ends lost 4 bases and 2 bases respectively, with 14 bases between them. Germline V gene sequence: CDR1 LGHNA, CDR2 YNFKEQ. The CDR3: CASSPQTGGNTEAFF. The CDR3 DNA sequence: TGTGCCAGCAGCCCCCAGACAGGCGGAAACACTGAAGCTTTCTTT.

V usage is TRBV2 and J usage is TRBJ2-5; 7 bases align to TRBD1. This CDR3 comprises 13 residues. Looked up from germline, CDR1 is SNHLY and CDR2 is FYNNEI. The V gene end was trimmed by 6 bases and the J gene end by 1 base; junction bases not matched to a gene: 2. DNA of the CDR3: TGTGCCAGCAGCACAGGGGCCCAAGAGACCCAGTACTTC. The encoded protein is CASSTGAQETQYF.

J is TRBJ2-5 and V is TRBV5-4; D may be TRBD1 (6 bases). This CDR3 spans 16 amino acids. Trimming removed 0 bases from V and 1 base from J, with 13 bases in between. Germline CDR1 is SGHNT and CDR2 is YYREEE (reference sequence). CDR3 in amino acids: CASSLALGRGQETQYF. CDR3 in DNA: TGTGCCAGCAGCTTGGCCCTGGGCAGGGGCCAAGAGACCCAGTACTTC.

The rearrangement uses TRBV2 and TRBJ1-5; 8 bases line up with TRBD1. Germline CDR1 SNHLY, CDR2 FYNNEI. V dropped 4 bases and J dropped 4; count of bases not matched to a gene: 6. The CDR3 totals 15 residues. CDR3 DNA sequence: TGTGCCAGCAGTGTCCCGGACAGGGTTAATCAGCCCCAGCATTTT. Residues: CASSVPDRVNQPQHF.

Only a few counts were recorded for this clone. The chain has TRBV2 and TRBJ2-1; D is uncertain. Germline-derived CDR1 and CDR2 are SNHLY and FYNNEI. V was clipped by 3 bases and J by 0 bases, with 6 bases between them. CDR3 length: 14 residues. In DNA form, the CDR3 reads TGTGCCAGCAGTGAGGGGTTCTCCTACAATGAGCAGTTCTTC. Translated: CASSEGFSYNEQFF.

This clone was observed a handful of times. J is TRBJ1-2 and V is TRBV7-2; a weak D match, TRBD1 (5 bases). Germline CDR1 SGHTA, CDR2 FQGNSA. Trimming took off 5 bases at V and 4 bases at J, with 14 bases between the two ends. CDR3 length: 14 residues. CDR3 region: CASSQIRQTYGYTF. The CDR3 DNA follows: TGTGCCAGCAGCCAGATTCGACAGACCTATGGCTACACCTTC.

This clone was observed a few times. The chain has TRBV7-3 and TRBJ1-5; no clear D gene. This CDR3 is 13 amino acids long. The germline gives CDR1 SGHTA, CDR2 FQGTGA. Trimming shortened V by 5 bases and J by 5 bases, and 10 bases separated the two germline ends. CDR3 sequence: CASSETRDQPQHF. In nucleotides, the CDR3 is TGTGCCAGCAGCGAAACAAGGGATCAGCCCCAGCATTTT.

V usage is TRBV4-2 and J usage is TRBJ1-1, with D maybe TRBD1 (5 bases). Germline values: CDR1 LGHNA, CDR2 YNFKEQ. V was clipped by 4 bases and J by 4 bases, with 19 bases between them. CDR3 length: 16 residues. The CDR3 protein is CASSPLGQAKSTEAFF. For the CDR3, the DNA is TGTGCCAGCAGCCCCCTGGGGCAAGCCAAAAGCACTGAAGCTTTCTTT.

This clone was seen ten or more times. For the CDR3, the DNA is TGCGCCAGCAGGACAGCGGCCTCCTATGGCTACACCTTC. The encoded protein is CASRTAASYGYTF. The rearrangement uses TRBV5-1 and TRBJ1-2; a possible D gene is TRBD1 (5 bases). Germline CDR1 SGHRS, CDR2 YFSETQ. The V gene lost 5 bases and the J gene lost 4 bases, with 12 bases spanning the gap. The CDR3 length is 13 residues.

The chain carries TRBV6-6 and TRBJ2-7; 10 bases match TRBD1. After removal of 5 bases from V and 1 base from J, the junction contained 5 bases not matched to a gene. This CDR3 region has 15 residues. Germline CDR1 is MNHNY and CDR2 is SVGAGI (reference sequence). The CDR3 bases are TGTGCCAGCAGTGCGGGACAGGGGTTTTCCTACGAGCAGTACGTC. It encodes CASSAGQGFSYEQYV.

V usage is TRBV5-1 and J usage is TRBJ1-6; D is uncertain. Germline lookup yields CDR1 SGHRS and CDR2 YFSETQ. The CDR3 spans 16 residues. V was trimmed by 1 base and J by 1 base, leaving 9 bases between them. DNA of the CDR3: TGCGCCAGCAGCTTGTGGGGAGGATCCTATAATTCACCCCTCCACTTT. Translation gives CASSLWGGSYNSPLHF.

This clone was counted between two and nine times. The chain carries TRBV5-4 and TRBJ1-6; weak D call: TRBD1 (5 bases). V lost 4 bases and J 11 bases, leaving 16 bases between the germline ends. CDR3 length equals 14 residues. Germline CDR1 and CDR2: SGHNT and YYREEE (reference sequence). The CDR3 here is CASSQDARAPPLHF. In DNA, the CDR3 is TGTGCCAGCAGCCAAGATGCCAGGGCCCCACCCCTCCACTTT.

The chain joins TRBV7-8 to TRBJ1-2, with D maybe TRBD1 (5 bases). There are 13 residues in the CDR3. The V end was cut by 5 bases, the J end by 8 bases, with 15 bases between. Germline V gene data show CDR1 as SGHVS and CDR2 as FQNEAQ. CDR3 DNA sequence: TGTGCCAGCAGCAAGAGGGGTGGCGGAGGCTACACCTTC. Translation: CASSKRGGGGYTF. The full variable domain, its missing parts supplied by reference TRBV7-8 and TRBJ1-2, is GAGVSQSPRYKVAKRGQDVALRCDPISGHVSLFWYQQALGQGPEFLTYFQNEAQLDKSGLPSDRFFAERPEGSVSTLKIQRTQQEDSAVYLCASSKRGGGGYTFGSGTRLTVV.

This clone was observed a handful of times. A far larger clone is a single base away, which makes a read error likely. The CDR3 DNA is TGTGCCAACAGTTACGGACCAGATACGCAGTATTTT. Its translation is CANSYGPDTQYF. The chain recombines TRBV6-6 with TRBJ2-3, with no clear D. The CDR3 has 12 residues. Germline CDR1 is MNHNY and CDR2 is SVGAGI (reference sequence).

The chain links TRBV4-2 to TRBJ2-4; D is possibly TRBD1 or TRBD2 (5 bases each). With 2 bases removed from V and 0 bases from J, the gap between germline ends came to 11 bases. Germline values: CDR1 LGHNA, CDR2 YNFKEQ. This CDR3 contains 16 residues. CDR3 residues: CASSQQGPLAKNIQYF. CDR3 nucleotide sequence: TGTGCCAGCAGCCAACAGGGACCGTTAGCCAAAAACATTCAGTACTTC.

This clone showed up just a few times. This sequence joins TRBV30 and TRBJ2-7; possibly TRBD1 for D (5 bases). V was pared by 2 bases and J by 6 bases, with 29 bases between. Germline V gene lookup returns CDR1 GTSNPN and CDR2 SVGIG (reference sequence). The CDR3 is 18 amino acids. The DNA of the CDR3 is TGTGCCTGGAGTCCCTGGGTGGACAACACCCACTTTGAAAGCGAGCAGTACTTC. It specifies CAWSPWVDNTHFESEQYF.

The chain links TRBV11-3 to TRBJ2-5, with D possibly being TRBD2 (6 bases). The CDR3 length is 16 residues. The germline gives CDR1 SGHNT, CDR2 YENEEA. Trimming took 0 bases from V and 3 from J, leaving 14 bases between them. CDR3 amino acids: CASSLDELRGKETQYF. CDR3 nucleotide sequence: TGTGCCAGCAGCTTAGATGAGCTCCGGGGGAAAGAGACCCAGTACTTC.

This clone was detected only a few times. The CDR3 nucleotides are TGTGCCAGCAGTGCCTCCTACTCCACGGAAGAGACCCAGTACTTC. As protein: CASSASYSTEETQYF. V gene TRBV2 combines with J gene TRBJ2-5; D unresolved. Germline CDR1 reads SNHLY; CDR2 reads FYNNEI. Trimming removed 4 bases at V and 3 bases at J, with 15 bases between. There are 15 residues in the CDR3.

The V gene is TRBV4-3, the J gene TRBJ1-3, with 7 bases lining up with TRBD1. This CDR3 spans 17 amino acids. In germline, CDR1 is LGHNA, CDR2 YSLEER. V lost 2 bases, J lost 1 base, and 8 bases stayed unmatched. CDR3 sequence (DNA): TGCGCCAGCAGCCAACTCCAGACAGGGATTTCTGGAAACACCATATATTTT. As protein: CASSQLQTGISGNTIYF.

The chain has TRBV21-1 and TRBJ1-2. TRBV21-1 is annotated as a pseudogene. The CDR3 totals 12 residues. The DNA for the CDR3 is TGTGCCAGCAGCAAAGGGGTGCAGGGCTACACCTTC. This encodes CASSKGVQGYTF.

Details on this clone: A read error may be the cause here, since a much bigger clone is one base away. This chain connects TRBV12-2 to TRBJ2-7; whether TRBD2, the table's D call, matches the DNA was not checked. TRBV12-2 is designated a pseudogene. The length of the CDR3 is 16 residues. The CDR3 coding sequence is TGTGCAAGTCGCCCAGGGGGGGCTAGCGGGCTCTACGAGCAGTACGTC. It is translated as CASRPGGASGLYEQYV.